The T cell receptor beta chain under discussion was sequenced for a study of radiation and T cells in renal cell carcinoma (dated by TCRdb to about 2020). Notes on the research overall: The samples were drawn from a clinical trial, where primary renal cell carcinomas were treated with 15 Gy of stereotactic body radiation therapy and then removed by nephrectomy 4 weeks afterward. In total, roughly 53 samples underwent TCR beta sequencing: approximately 26 tumors plus 27 peripheral blood samples. In the approximately 58 samples combined, some 4 million unique CDR3 nucleotide sequences were found, encoding 2.5 million or so unique CDR3 amino acid sequences.

The CDR3 contains 16 residues, cysteine and phenylalanine counted. Only the CDR3 DNA stays, 48 bases, in frame from base 1. As encoded in the germline V gene, CDR1 is SGDLS while CDR2 is YYNGEE. Relative to germline, V is missing 0 bases and J is missing 2 bases, with 6 bases of the junction outside any gene match. TCR beta libraries were generated from genomic DNA with the immunoSEQ kit, following the manufacturer's recommendations. To prepare the libraries, a first multiplex PCR with proprietary primers was run, followed by a second PCR that added unique barcodes, and a bead cleanup was done after each round. Each sample batch included a kit-provided positive control reaction and a negative control reaction. The final libraries were assessed on an Agilent 4200 TapeStation D1000 ScreenTape, pooled by volume, and quantified by qPCR. Sequencing was performed on an Illumina NextSeq500 using a MidOutput 150-cycle cartridge, with 156 Read1 cycles, 15 Index1 cycles, and the kit custom primers. The pooled library was loaded at approximately 0.92 pM with about 20% PhiX control spiked in. In the authors' own workflow: Vendor-processed data were analyzed in R, and a clonotype was defined as all T cells sharing the same CDR3 nucleotide sequence. For clone abundance analyses, frequencies were normalized to the 10,000 most abundant clones per sample. Before analysis, public T cell clones were removed, and these numbered fewer than five per sample on average. A difference in abundance of at least 32-fold between compartments was used to define tumor-enriched and baseline blood-enriched clonotypes. A beta-binomial differential abundance model was used to identify clonotypes that expanded or contracted between blood time points. The Baroni-Urbani and Buser coefficient was used to measure tumor-blood repertoire similarity, and groups were compared with two-tailed Wilcoxon tests in R. TCRdb mirrors the immuneACCESS table, restricted to in-frame sequences. Some clones are absent from its copies; in checked studies, under half trace to an unresolved V gene, and the reason for the others is unknown. The V and J calls and clone size are taken from that table; D and trimming were inferred from the DNA. The sample contains approximately 75,000 clones, roughly 82% of them found a single time. 5.8% of the sample belongs to the ten largest clones.

On the study overall, not on this receptor specifically: Because pretreatment tumor biopsies were not available, the study could not determine whether clonotypes were already present within the tumor at baseline. With a single-armed trial design, the study had no way to address how radiation dose or scheduling affects the TCR repertoire. Blood repertoire dynamics were not followed beyond 4 weeks after treatment. In blood, the top tumor clonotypes increased from baseline to 2 weeks after radiation and then shrank by 4 weeks, which suggests a temporary expansion of tumor-resident clones.

The sample's time point label is to be understood as: blood 2 weeks post-SBRT. The treatment or condition tag for this specimen amounts to: 15 Gy SBRT to primary tumor, nephrectomy 4 weeks later. To track tumor-enriched clonotypes, serial peripheral blood was sampled from radiation-treated patients at baseline and at 2 weeks and 4 weeks after SBRT. All patients had renal cell carcinoma with clear cell pathology. Genomic DNA for TCR sequencing was prepared using the QIAamp DNA Blood Mini Kit (Qiagen). Only samples passing all quality control checks were included in the analyses. Only one count was recorded for this clone. This clone's antigen is unknown. Per-nucleotide qualities are absent, and no much larger clonotype sits a single base away.

Recombination connected TRBV9 to TRBJ2-3; 7 junctional bases match TRBD2. This sequence was found in a man in his 60s with renal cell carcinoma. Sequences were derived from blood, sampled from a patient whose treatment included radiotherapy and nephrectomy. Read as DNA, the sequence is TGTGCCAGCAGCGTAGCTAGCGGTGCCTACACAGATACGCAGTATTTT. Its coded protein is CASSVASGAYTDTQYF.